This TCR beta chain appears in the sequencing data of a study of chemoradiotherapy in HPV16-positive cancers. In the study overall: Candidate HPV-specific T-cell clones and common TCR motifs came from functional assays in a couple of HPV16-positive patients. Findings of the study overall: Candidate HPV-specific clones and E7-related TCR motifs grew in tumor during treatment.

In the case of this clone: Its antigen is unknown.

In germline, CDR1 is SGDLS, CDR2 YYNGEE. CDR3 length: 15 residues. Deletions cut 1 base from V and 0 bases from J, with 8 bases between. Clones were read by immunoSEQ multiplex PCR, and TCRdb kept only the in-frame ones, dropping some. The table includes about 34,000 clones, roughly 90% detected once. This chain uses TRBV9 with TRBJ1-3; D is unclear. Sequencing used blood, obtained from a patient who underwent chemoradiotherapy. The receptor comes from a human donor with HPV-associated anogenital cancer. The CDR3 protein is CASSVTPASGNTIYF. The CDR3, as DNA: TGTGCCAGCAGCGTAACTCCAGCCTCTGGAAACACCATATATTTT.